This TCR beta chain is from a study of cytomegalovirus exposure and HLA in healthy donors. Overall study findings and caveats: Excluded were some V segments that proved indistinguishable, including TRBV6-2 and TRBV6-3. TCR beta chain V- and J-gene trimming was linked, in a later analysis, to a missense variant in DCLRE1C.

Both 60 Vbeta primers and 13 Jbeta primers went into the PCR. Assay used: immunoSEQ multiplex PCR; TCRdb lists only in-frame clones, some missing. The top ten hold 7.4% of the sample, which has approximately 170,000 clones, 75% to 85% seen once. The CDR3 totals 13 residues. The junction had 2 bases not matched to a gene; V was cut back by 5 bases and J by 5 bases. Germline lookup yields CDR1 LNHNV and CDR2 YYDKDF (reference sequence). This clone was seen a single time. The antigen remains undetermined. The gene calls are TRBV15 and TRBJ2-5, with 10 bases that match TRBD1. The sequenced sample was PBMCs. The TCR originated in a male donor in good health and CMV-seropositive. The CDR3 nucleotides are TGTGCCACCAGCGCGGACAGGGGGGAGACCCAGTACTTC. Translated, it gives CATSADRGETQYF.